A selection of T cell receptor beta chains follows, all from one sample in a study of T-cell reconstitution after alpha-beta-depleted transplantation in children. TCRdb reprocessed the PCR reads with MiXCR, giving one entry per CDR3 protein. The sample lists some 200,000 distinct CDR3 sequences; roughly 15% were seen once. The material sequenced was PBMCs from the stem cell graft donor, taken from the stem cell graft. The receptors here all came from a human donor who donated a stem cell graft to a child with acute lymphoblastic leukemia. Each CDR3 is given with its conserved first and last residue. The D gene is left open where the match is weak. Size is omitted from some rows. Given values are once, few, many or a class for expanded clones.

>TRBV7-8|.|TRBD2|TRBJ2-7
CASSLREILGGEQYF
TGTGCCAGCAGCTTAAGAGAGATACTGGGAGGGGAGCAGTACTTC
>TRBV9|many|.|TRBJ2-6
CASSVDPATPISGANVLTF
TGTGCCAGCAGCGTAGACCCCGCCACCCCCATATCTGGGGCCAACGTCCTGACTTTC
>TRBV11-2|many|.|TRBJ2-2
CASSLGRVTGELFF
TGTGCCAGCAGCCTGGGTCGCGTTACCGGGGAGCTGTTTTTT
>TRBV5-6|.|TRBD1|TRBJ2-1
CATRPLVGQEYNEQFF
TGTGCCACCAGACCTCTTGTGGGACAGGAGTACAATGAGCAGTTCTTC
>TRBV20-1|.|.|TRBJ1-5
CSARVQGNQPQHF
TGCAGTGCTAGAGTGCAGGGCAATCAGCCCCAGCATTTT
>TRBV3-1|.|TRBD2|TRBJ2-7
CASSKHGPGTSEYEQYF
TGTGCCAGCTCCAAACATGGCCCTGGGACTAGCGAGTACGAGCAGTACTTC
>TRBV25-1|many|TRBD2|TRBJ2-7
CASSALRGLAGGEQYF
TGTGCCAGCAGTGCACTTCGGGGACTAGCGGGAGGCGAGCAGTACTTC
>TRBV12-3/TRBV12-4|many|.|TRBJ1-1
CASSFFRDTEAFF
TGTGCCAGCAGTTTTTTCAGGGACACTGAAGCTTTCTTT
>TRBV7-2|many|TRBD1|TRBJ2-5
CASRPGTGRETQYF
TGTGCCAGCAGACCGGGGACAGGCAGAGAGACCCAGTACTTC
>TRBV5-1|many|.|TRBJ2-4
CASSGTLGPVAKNIQYF
TGCGCCAGCAGTGGGACCCTCGGGCCGGTAGCCAAAAACATTCAGTACTTC
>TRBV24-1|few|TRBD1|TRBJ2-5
CATSAPQGRETQYF
TGTGCCACCAGTGCCCCACAGGGGCGGGAGACCCAGTACTTC
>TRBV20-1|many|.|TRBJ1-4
CSANVGVNEKLFF
TGCAGTGCGAATGTCGGGGTTAATGAAAAACTGTTTTTT
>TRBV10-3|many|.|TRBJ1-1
CAISELGIGRDTEAFF
TGTGCCATCAGTGAGTTAGGTATAGGGAGGGACACTGAAGCTTTCTTT
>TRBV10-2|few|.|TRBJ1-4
CASSESSPRFRGEKLFF
TGCGCCAGCAGTGAGTCGTCCCCCCGTTTTAGGGGTGAAAAACTGTTTTTT
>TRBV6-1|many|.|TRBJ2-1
CASSESGTNNEQFF
TGTGCCAGCAGTGAGTCCGGGACCAACAATGAGCAGTTCTTC
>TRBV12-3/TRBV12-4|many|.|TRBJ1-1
CASSLRGSGTEAFF
TGTGCCAGCAGTTTAAGGGGGTCGGGCACTGAAGCTTTCTTT
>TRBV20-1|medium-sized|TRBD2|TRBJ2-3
CSAIDGSGGPDTQYF
TGCAGTGCTATAGATGGGTCGGGAGGGCCGGATACGCAGTATTTT
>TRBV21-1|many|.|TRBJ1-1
CASSKVPENTEAFF
TGTGCCAGCAGCAAAGTACCGGAGAACACTGAAGCTTTCTTT
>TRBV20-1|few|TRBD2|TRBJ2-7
CSARRTSEVEQYF
TGCAGTGCTAGGAGGACTAGCGAAGTCGAGCAGTACTTC
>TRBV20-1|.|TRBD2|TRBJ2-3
CSAQDFRLAGSTDTQYF
TGCAGTGCTCAAGATTTCCGGCTAGCGGGGTCTACAGATACGCAGTATTTT
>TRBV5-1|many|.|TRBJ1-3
CASSFSSSGNTIYF
TGCGCCAGCAGCTTCAGCTCCTCTGGAAACACCATATATTTT
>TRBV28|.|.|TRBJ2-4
CASSLGGSAKNIQYF
TGTGCCAGCAGTTTGGGCGGTTCAGCCAAAAACATTCAGTACTTC
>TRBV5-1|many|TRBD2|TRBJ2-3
CASSRTSGGTDTQYF
TGCGCCAGCAGCCGGACTAGCGGGGGCACAGATACGCAGTATTTT
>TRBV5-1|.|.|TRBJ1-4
CASSLVAGDEKLFF
TGCGCCAGCAGCTTGGTGGCAGGGGATGAAAAACTGTTTTTT
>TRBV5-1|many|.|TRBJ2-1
CASSFGPFSNEQFF
TGCGCCAGCAGCTTCGGCCCCTTTTCGAATGAGCAGTTCTTC
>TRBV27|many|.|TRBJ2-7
CASGTGRQYF
TGTGCCAGCGGTACCGGCCGGCAGTACTTC
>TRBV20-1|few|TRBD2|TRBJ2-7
CSARDLAGAYEQYF
TGCAGTGCTAGAGATCTAGCGGGAGCTTACGAGCAGTACTTC
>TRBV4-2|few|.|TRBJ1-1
CASSQEGRNTEAFF
TGTGCCAGCAGCCAAGAGGGCCGCAACACTGAAGCTTTCTTT
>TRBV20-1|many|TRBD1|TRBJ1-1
CSARGGGQGRNQNTEAFF
TGCAGTGCTAGAGGAGGGGGACAGGGGAGAAACCAGAACACTGAAGCTTTCTTT
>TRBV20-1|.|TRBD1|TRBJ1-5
CSARRDRGLYQPQHF
TGCAGTGCTAGAAGGGACAGGGGGCTCTATCAGCCCCAGCATTTT
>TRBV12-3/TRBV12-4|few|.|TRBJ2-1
CASKEGGLFYNEQFF
TGTGCCAGCAAGGAGGGCGGACTCTTCTACAATGAGCAGTTCTTC
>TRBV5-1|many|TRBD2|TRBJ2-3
CASSTGTSGRFVDTQYF
TGCGCCAGCAGCACCGGGACTAGCGGGAGATTTGTGGATACGCAGTATTTT
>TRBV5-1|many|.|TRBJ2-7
CASRLDLATYEQYF
TGCGCCAGCCGGCTGGACCTAGCGACCTACGAGCAGTACTTC
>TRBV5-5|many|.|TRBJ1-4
CASTDLANEKLFF
TGTGCCAGCACCGACTTAGCTAATGAAAAACTGTTTTTT
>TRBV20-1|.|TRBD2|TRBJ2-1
CSAKGLAGGTANEQFF
TGCAGTGCTAAGGGACTAGCGGGAGGAACAGCCAATGAGCAGTTCTTC
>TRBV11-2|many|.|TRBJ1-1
CASGKGLNTEAFF
TGTGCCAGCGGCAAGGGCCTGAACACTGAAGCTTTCTTT
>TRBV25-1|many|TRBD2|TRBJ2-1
CAFGKAGASGTEQFF
TGTGCCTTCGGTAAGGCGGGAGCGTCAGGTACTGAGCAGTTCTTC
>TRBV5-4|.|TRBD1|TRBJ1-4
CASSWTGLSDYGEKLFF
TGTGCCAGCAGCTGGACAGGGTTAAGCGATTACGGTGAAAAACTGTTTTTT
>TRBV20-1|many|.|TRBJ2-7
CSAMGGGMDSYEQYF
TGCAGTGCTATGGGAGGCGGGATGGACTCCTACGAGCAGTACTTC
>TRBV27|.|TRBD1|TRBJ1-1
CASSLGQTGHTEAFF
TGTGCCAGCAGTTTAGGTCAGACAGGGCACACTGAAGCTTTCTTT
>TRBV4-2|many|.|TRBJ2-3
CASSQEGQGPDTQYF
TGTGCCAGCAGCCAAGAAGGGCAGGGGCCAGATACGCAGTATTTT
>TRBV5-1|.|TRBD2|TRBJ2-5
CASSRQPSGNQETQYF
TGCGCCAGCAGCCGCCAACCTAGCGGGAACCAAGAGACCCAGTACTTC
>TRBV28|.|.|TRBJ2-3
CASSLVQGTDTQYF
TGTGCCAGCAGTTTAGTACAGGGCACAGATACGCAGTATTTT